The clone carrying this T cell receptor (beta chain) has more than one count but fewer than ten. What it recognizes is unknown. Unique molecular identifiers were present on the cDNA, which also gained a universal primer site by template switching. MiXCR, applied by TCRdb to the 5' RACE reads, yields one record per CDR3 protein. This sample has hundreds of thousands of distinct CDR3 sequences, with 6% to 6.5% found just once. The data stem from a study of identical twins. The V and J ends lost 4 bases and 0 bases, in that order; junction bases with no gene match: 13. This CDR3 spans 18 amino acids. Germline V gene lookup returns CDR1 DFQATT and CDR2 SNEGSKA (reference sequence). Points from the study as a whole: Within twin pairs, the out-of-frame alpha sequences they shared showed excess low generation probability. Fewer insertions characterized abundant cord blood beta clonotypes, whereas memory repertoires showed none. Invariant T cells like MAIT and iNKT could partly confound the zero-insertion analyses.

This chain connects TRBV20-1 to TRBJ1-1; TRBD1 aligns across 11 bases. Sequencing input: naive T cells sorted from blood. The TCR comes from a man aged 18 to 30 in good health. The CDR3 protein is CSAMGQGVIVPMNTEAFF. The CDR3 nucleotides are TGCAGTGCTATGGGACAGGGGGTTATCGTCCCCATGAACACTGAAGCTTTCTTT.